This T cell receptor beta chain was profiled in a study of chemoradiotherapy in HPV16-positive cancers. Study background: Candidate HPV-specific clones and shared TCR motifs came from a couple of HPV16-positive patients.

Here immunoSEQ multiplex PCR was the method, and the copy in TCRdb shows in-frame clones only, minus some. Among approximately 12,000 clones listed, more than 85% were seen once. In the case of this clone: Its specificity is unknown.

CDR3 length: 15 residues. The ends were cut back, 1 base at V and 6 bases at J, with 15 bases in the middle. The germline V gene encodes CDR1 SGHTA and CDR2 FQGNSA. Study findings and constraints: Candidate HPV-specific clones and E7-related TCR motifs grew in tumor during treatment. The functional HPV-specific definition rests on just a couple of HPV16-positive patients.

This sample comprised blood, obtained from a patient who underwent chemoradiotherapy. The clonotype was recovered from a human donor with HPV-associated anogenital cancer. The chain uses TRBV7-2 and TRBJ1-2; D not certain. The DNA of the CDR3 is TGTGCCAGCAGCTTAGGTCGTCGGCAAATGGATGGCTACACCTTC. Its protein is CASSLGRRQMDGYTF. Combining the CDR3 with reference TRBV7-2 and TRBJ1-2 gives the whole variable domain GAGVSQSPSNKVTEKGKDVELRCDPISGHTALYWYRQSLGQGLEFLIYFQGNSAPDKSGLPSDRFSAERTGGSVSTLTIQRTQQEDSAVYLCASSLGRRQMDGYTFGSGTRLTVV.